This TCR beta chain originates from a study of Graves' ophthalmopathy and Graves' hyperthyroidism. Lactation, pregnancy, uncontrolled infections and other autoimmune diseases were all grounds for excluding patients. Serum thyroxine and TRAb, along with clinical symptoms, thyroid ultrasound and orbital computed tomography, were what diagnosis relied on. The CDR3 loop spans 12 amino acids. The germline V and J ends were trimmed by 2 bases and 6 bases, with 6 bases remaining between them. CDR1 KGHDR and CDR2 SFDVKD come from the germline V gene. This clonotype was found many times. RNA transcripts provided the template for amplifying TCR beta CDR3 regions. HTBI primers primed a first-round RT-PCR, and a second-round multiplex PCR followed. Each CDR3 protein gets one entry after TCRdb re-called the multiplex PCR reads with MiXCR. The sample includes 900,000 to 1,200,000 distinct CDR3 sequences, 35% to 40% of them seen just once.

The chain carries TRBV24-1 and TRBJ1-2; D gene ambiguous. This TCR came from an adult man with Graves' hyperthyroidism. The material sequenced was peripheral blood or thyroid tissue (not recorded which). CDR3 DNA: TGTGCCACCAGTGATTCTCGACATGGCTACACCTTC. It codes for CATSDSRHGYTF.